These 28 T cell receptor beta chains share one sample of origin, sequenced in a study of tumor-infiltrating lymphocytes in oesophageal squamous cell carcinoma. TCRdb ran MiXCR on the PCR reads and lists one entry per CDR3 protein. The table lists tens of thousands of distinct CDR3 sequences, roughly 35% of them singletons. Source material: esophageal tumor tissue. These receptors were taken from a male donor with esophageal squamous cell carcinoma.

This clonotype came up many times. Since a much larger clone is just one base distant, this may be a read error. The chain combines TRBV11-2 with TRBJ2-7, with D perhaps matching TRBD2 (6 bases). CDR3 length: 17 amino acids. Germline loops: CDR1 SGHAT, CDR2 FQNNGV. Trimming stripped 5 bases from V and 7 bases from J, with 27 bases between. The CDR3 is CASSPGGAGSSYNEQYF. The CDR3 DNA sequence: TGTGCCAGCAGCCCGGGCGGGGCGGGGTCCTCCTACAATGAGCAGTACTTC.

This chain links TRBV7-8 with TRBJ2-3; 10 bases agree with TRBD2. Per germline, CDR1 SGHVS and CDR2 FQNEAQ. J gave up 3 bases and V 1 base, and 4 bases lay outside the gene matches. The CDR3 is 16 amino acids. CDR3 residues: CASSLVILAGTDTQYF. CDR3 DNA sequence: TGTGCCAGCAGCTTAGTTATACTAGCGGGAACAGATACGCAGTATTTT. The variable domain in full, completed from reference TRBV7-8 and TRBJ2-3, reads GAGVSQSPRYKVAKRGQDVALRCDPISGHVSLFWYQQALGQGPEFLTYFQNEAQLDKSGLPSDRFFAERPEGSVSTLKIQRTQQEDSAVYLCASSLVILAGTDTQYFGPGTRLTVL.

In the case of this clonotype: Relative to the germline gene, one junction end is altered; a read error may explain this. This chain links TRBV6-6 with TRBJ2-7; D remains unclear. Germline CDR1 reads MNHNY; CDR2 reads SVGAGI (reference sequence). This CDR3 has 13 amino acids. The CDR3 reads CASSGSVSSGYSF. The CDR3 DNA reads TGTGCCAGCAGTGGTTCGGTCTCTTCAGGCTACAGCTTC.

This clonotype turned up a few times. V is TRBV7-2 and J is TRBJ1-2; 8 nucleotides line up with TRBD1. The CDR3 loop spans 15 amino acids. V lost 5 bases and J lost 1; bases outside the gene matches: 6. Per germline, CDR1 SGHTA and CDR2 FQGNSA. For the CDR3, the DNA is TGTGCCAGCAGCCCGCAGGGGGCGAGTAACTATGGCTACACCTTC. This sequence encodes CASSPQGASNYGYTF.

This chain uses TRBV7-2 with TRBJ2-3; 8 bases are shared with TRBD2. The ends lost 2 bases at V and 10 bases at J; junction bases unmatched: 8. This CDR3 comprises 14 residues. The V gene's germline CDR1 is SGHTA and CDR2 FQGNSA. In DNA form, the CDR3 reads TGTGCCAGCAGCTTAATCGGGACTAGAAATTCGCAGTATTTT. This codes for CASSLIGTRNSQYF.

This clonotype showed up just a few times. A much bigger clone sits one base away, suggesting this may be a read error. This chain links TRBV4-2 with TRBJ2-1; D is uncertain. The better agreement between TRBJ2-7 and the DNA end casts doubt on the J call. The CDR3 runs to 16 residues. Per the germline V gene, CDR1 is LGHNA and CDR2 is YNFKEQ. The CDR3 region is CASSQAYRSSGYEQYF. The CDR3 DNA follows: TGTGCCAGCAGCCAAGCCTATCGCTCCTCAGGCTATGAGCAGTACTTC.

In regard to this clonotype: Given a much more abundant clone one base away, this may be a read error. This sequence joins TRBV3-1 and TRBJ2-3, with TRBD2 matching over 12 bases. The J call may be faulty, since TRBJ2-1 better matches the DNA end. The germline CDR1 and CDR2 sequences are LGHDT and YNNKEL (reference sequence). The CDR3 totals 14 residues. In DNA, the CDR3 is TGTGCCAGCAGCTCTAGACTAGCGGGAGCTAAGCAGTTCTTC. Amino acids: CASSSRLAGAKQFF.

This clonotype was found many times. The chain uses TRBV6-1 and TRBJ1-1; 9 bases agree with TRBD1. CDR3 size: 14 residues. Germline CDR1 MNHNS, CDR2 SASEGT. Trimming at V came to 5 bases and at J to 4 bases, leaving 5 bases not matched to a gene. The CDR3 region is CASSKRQGVTEAFF. DNA for the CDR3: TGTGCCAGCAGTAAACGACAGGGGGTCACTGAAGCTTTCTTT.

The V call is TRBV12-3 or TRBV12-4, the J call TRBJ2-1; 10 bases are shared with TRBD1. CDR3 length: 14 amino acids. V trimming: 5 bases; J trimming: 7 bases; junction bases outside the gene matches: 5. The CDR3 DNA reads as TGTGCCAGCAGTAGACAGGGGGCGCCGAATGAGCAGTTCTTC. Its translation is CASSRQGAPNEQFF.

The gene calls are TRBV6-6 and TRBJ2-3, with 9 positions matching TRBD1. Trimming took 6 bases from V and 1 from J; bases not matched to a gene: 8. This CDR3 has 16 amino acids. Germline V lookup: CDR1 MNHNY, CDR2 SVGAGI (reference sequence). The CDR3 spells CASRNPGDRGTDTQYF. The CDR3 DNA follows: TGTGCCAGCAGAAATCCGGGGGACAGGGGCACAGATACGCAGTATTTT.

This clonotype was detected only a few times. This chain connects TRBV7-9 to TRBJ2-7, with D uncertain. Germline CDR1 is SEHNR and CDR2 is FQNEAQ (reference sequence). Trimming removed 0 bases from V and 6 bases from J, with 6 bases in between. This CDR3 has 12 amino acids. The CDR3 loop is CASSLASGEQYF. The CDR3 DNA sequence: TGTGCCAGCAGCTTAGCGTCGGGCGAGCAGTACTTC.

The genes are TRBV7-6 and TRBJ2-5; D might be TRBD2 (5 bases). Germline loops: CDR1 SGHVS, CDR2 FNYEAQ. The CDR3 contains 12 residues. Deletions cut 5 bases from V and 4 bases from J, with 8 bases between. The CDR3 DNA sequence: TGTGCCAGCAGCCGGACTCGAGAGACCCAGTACTTC. Amino acid sequence: CASSRTRETQYF.

This clonotype turned up a few times. J is TRBJ2-3 and V is TRBV2; D is perhaps TRBD1 (6 bases). The V gene lost 1 base and the J gene lost 4 bases, with 6 bases spanning the gap. Germline-derived CDR1 and CDR2 are SNHLY and FYNNEI. CDR3 length equals 13 residues. Written as DNA, the CDR3 is TGTGCCAGCAGTGAAGAGGGGGCAGATACGCAGTATTTT. As protein: CASSEEGADTQYF.

This clonotype was observed a single time. The J gene is TRBJ1-4, the V gene TRBV7-2; D unclear. The length of the CDR3 is 14 residues. The V gene lost 5 bases and the J gene lost 4 bases, with 11 bases spanning the gap. The V gene's germline CDR1 is SGHTA and CDR2 FQGNSA. For the CDR3, the DNA is TGTGCCAGCAGCCTAGGACGGATTAATGAAAAACTGTTTTTT. Encoded protein: CASSLGRINEKLFF.

This chain uses TRBV6-6 with TRBJ2-5; D is ambiguous. V lost 2 bases and J 11 bases, leaving 21 bases between the germline ends. Germline values: CDR1 MNHNY, CDR2 SVGAGI (reference sequence). The CDR3 has 15 amino acids. CDR3 DNA: TGTGCCAGCAGTTACGGAGTTAGCTCCTACAATGAGCAGTACTTC. Its protein product is CASSYGVSSYNEQYF.

This clonotype was observed many times. The V call is TRBV6-1, the J call TRBJ1-1; 9 bases fit TRBD1. Germline values: CDR1 MNHNS, CDR2 SASEGT. Trimming removed 6 bases from V and 10 bases from J; junction bases left unmatched: 12. The CDR3 spans 14 residues. The CDR3 sequence is CASSHTGGQGTAFF. CDR3 DNA sequence: TGTGCCAGCAGCCATACAGGGGGCCAGGGAACAGCTTTCTTT.

The chain has TRBV4-2 and TRBJ2-1; D remains unclear. CDR3 length equals 12 residues. Trimming cost V 3 bases and J 5 bases, with 5 bases left between them. Germline CDR1 reads LGHNA; CDR2 reads YNFKEQ. CDR3 DNA: TGTGCCAGCAGCCATCGAGACAATGAGCAGTTCTTC. This gives the protein CASSHRDNEQFF.

The V call is TRBV7-2, the J call TRBJ2-3, with 10 bases aligning to TRBD2. The trim removed 2 bases at V and 0 bases at J, leaving 2 bases unmatched. The germline gives CDR1 SGHTA, CDR2 FQGNSA. This CDR3 comprises 16 residues. The CDR3 protein is CASSLIAGGSTDTQYF. CDR3 bases: TGTGCCAGCAGCTTAATAGCGGGGGGCAGCACAGATACGCAGTATTTT.

This clonotype has only a few counts. J is TRBJ2-1 and V is TRBV5-1, with D perhaps given as TRBD1 or TRBD2 (6 bases each). Trimming stripped 2 bases from V and 5 bases from J, with 14 bases between. This CDR3 is 15 amino acids long. Per germline, CDR1 SGHRS and CDR2 YFSETQ. The CDR3 loop reads CASSFSGDINNEQFF. The CDR3 DNA follows: TGCGCCAGCAGCTTCTCGGGGGACATAAACAATGAGCAGTTCTTC.

J is TRBJ2-1 and V is TRBV6-6; D ambiguous. V gave up 5 bases and J gave up 7 bases, with 9 bases separating them. Germline V CDR1 and CDR2: MNHNY, SVGAGI (reference sequence). This CDR3 region has 12 residues. The CDR3 here is CASSLDRNEQFF. The CDR3 region has the DNA TGTGCCAGCAGTCTGGATAGGAATGAGCAGTTCTTC.

The rearrangement links TRBV12-3 or TRBV12-4 to TRBJ1-4; TRBD1 is a possible D gene (5 bases). The germline V and J ends were trimmed by 1 base and 6 bases, with 9 bases remaining between them. The CDR3 sequence is 14 residues long. The CDR3 reads CASSLGGRDEKLFF. Written as DNA, the CDR3 is TGTGCCAGCAGTTTAGGGGGGAGGGATGAAAAACTGTTTTTT.

This clonotype has a handful of counts. The rearrangement joins TRBV5-1 to TRBJ2-7, with D possibly being TRBD2 (5 bases). Germline CDR1 and CDR2: SGHRS and YFSETQ. V was cut by 4 bases and J by 10 bases, with 15 bases left in between. The CDR3 spans 12 residues. DNA for the CDR3: TGCGCCAGCAGCGTTCCTAGCCACAATCAGTACTTC. Its protein product is CASSVPSHNQYF.

V and J are TRBV11-2 and TRBJ2-7, with D perhaps TRBD2 (5 bases). Germline-derived CDR1 and CDR2 are SGHAT and FQNNGV. Trimming pared 5 bases from V and 3 bases from J, leaving 17 bases between. The CDR3 sequence is 15 residues long. The CDR3 coding sequence is TGTGCCAGCAGCCCAGCGCGGGCCCCGGGCTACGAGCAGTACTTC. Its translation: CASSPARAPGYEQYF.

This clonotype appeared many times. This chain joins TRBV6-4 and TRBJ1-4, with 7 bases fitting TRBD1. Per the germline V gene, CDR1 is MRHNA and CDR2 is SNTAGT. J lost 0 bases, V lost 6 bases, and 7 bases had no gene match. The CDR3 is 16 residues long. CDR3 coding DNA: TGTGCCAGCAGACTAGGACAGGCTGCAACTAATGAAAAACTGTTTTTT. It translates to CASRLGQAATNEKLFF.

Points on this clonotype: Just one base apart from a much larger clone, this may be a read error. This chain uses TRBV11-2 with TRBJ2-7; the D is unclear. The ends were cut back, 4 bases at V and 7 bases at J, with 8 bases in the middle. Germline V gene data show CDR1 as SGHAT and CDR2 as FQNNGV. The CDR3 contains 11 residues. As DNA, the CDR3 is TGTGCCAGCAGCTCGAATTATGAGCAGTACTTC. It yields the protein CASSSNYEQYF.

This clonotype was counted once. This likely comes from a read error, as the CDR3 has no conserved phenylalanine or tryptophan at its end. Because the CDR3's place on the DNA is in doubt, the DNA is left out and the CDR3 is given as listed by TCRdb. This chain connects TRBV7-2 to TRBJ2-3; TRBD1, the table's D call, was not compared with the DNA. The germline V gene encodes CDR1 SGHTA and CDR2 FQGNSA. The length of the CDR3 is 17 amino acids, counting both ends. The CDR3 sequence is CASSLYSGTYNEQFFAP.

About this clonotype itself: This likely comes from a read error, as the CDR3 has no conserved phenylalanine or tryptophan at its end. No DNA is shown, since the ends of the CDR3 on it are uncertain; the CDR3 is the one TCRdb lists. The J gene is TRBJ2-7, the V gene TRBV7-2; the table gives TRBD1 as D, unverified against the DNA. The germline V gene encodes CDR1 SGHTA and CDR2 FQGNSA. The CDR3 is 18 residues long, ends included. The chain's CDR3 is CASSSDRVRLGETQYFGA.

This clonotype was counted many times. Likely a read error: the CDR3 ends without its conserved phenylalanine or tryptophan. The DNA is left out, because the CDR3 cannot be placed on it with certainty; the CDR3 is given as TCRdb lists it. The V call is TRBV7-8, the J call TRBJ2-7; no DNA check was done on the table's D call, TRBD1. The CDR3 has 16 residues if both end residues are counted. Germline V gene lookup returns CDR1 SGHVS and CDR2 FQNEAQ. CDR3 region: CASSPHTGNYGYTFGS.